Each of the 15 T cell receptor beta chains below was sequenced from the same sample in a study of OX40 agonist ivuxolimab in advanced cancers. Profiling relied on immunoSEQ multiplex PCR, and the TCRdb table lists in-frame clones only, not all of them. The sample includes some 73,000 clones, just under 90% of them seen just once. Sequencing used CD4+ or CD8+ T cells sorted from blood, obtained in a trial of the OX40 agonist ivuxolimab. The receptors originated from an adult with an advanced solid tumor such as melanoma, head and neck, liver or kidney cancer.

This clone was recorded once. The chain uses TRBV25-1 and TRBJ1-2; D gene uncertain. CDR3 length: 11 amino acids. V dropped 3 bases and J dropped 5 bases, with 4 bases sitting between them. CDR1 is MGHDK, CDR2 SYGVNS, per germline. The CDR3, as DNA: TGTGCCAGCAGTGACTTTTATGGCTACACCTTC. Its protein is CASSDFYGYTF.

The rearrangement joins TRBV7-9 to TRBJ2-7; D ambiguous. Trimming stripped 1 base from V and 4 bases from J, with 11 bases between. This CDR3 is built from 14 residues. Germline V gives CDR1 SEHNR, CDR2 FQNEAQ (reference sequence). The DNA for the CDR3 is TGTGCCAGCAGCTTAGGTGTCAGTGGATACGAGCAGTACTTC. It translates to CASSLGVSGYEQYF.

The chain employs TRBV2 and TRBJ1-2, with D uncertain. V was clipped by 3 bases and J by 2 bases, with 13 bases between them. The germline CDR1 and CDR2 sequences are SNHLY and FYNNEI. The CDR3 loop spans 15 amino acids. Here the CDR3 DNA reads TGTGCCAGCAGTGACCGGGAGATTCTGAACTATGGCTACACCTTC. It specifies CASSDREILNYGYTF.

This sequence joins TRBV19 and TRBJ1-1; 7 nucleotides align to TRBD1. This CDR3 comprises 13 residues. Germline V gene sequence: CDR1 LNHDA, CDR2 SQIVND (reference sequence). Trimming took 8 bases from V and 4 from J; bases not matched to a gene: 7. The CDR3 sequence: CASSPGGFTEAFF. For the CDR3, the DNA is TGTGCCAGTTCACCAGGGGGGTTCACTGAAGCTTTCTTT.

The chain uses TRBV16 and TRBJ1-1, with D possibly TRBD1 on 6 matching bases. This CDR3 is built from 13 residues. In germline, CDR1 is KGHSY, CDR2 FQNENV. Trimming shortened V by 4 bases and J by 6 bases, and 12 bases separated the two germline ends. In nucleotides, the CDR3 is TGTGCCAGCAGCCCGGGTAGGGGGGCTGAAGCTTTCTTT. This sequence encodes CASSPGRGAEAFF.

The CDR3 loop reads CASSIQGARGYTF. CDR3 coding DNA: TGTGCCAGTAGTATCCAGGGGGCTAGGGGCTACACCTTC. The rearrangement links TRBV19 to TRBJ1-2; 8 bases fit TRBD1. V lost 3 bases to trimming and J lost 8 bases; unmatched junction nucleotides: 5. CDR1 is LNHDA, CDR2 SQIVND, per germline (reference sequence). The CDR3 spans 13 residues.

This clone was counted once. This chain links TRBV7-9 with TRBJ2-3; 9 positions agree with TRBD1. With V trimmed by 5 bases and J by 0 bases, 12 bases remained unmatched. This CDR3 has 18 amino acids. Germline V CDR1 and CDR2: SEHNR, FQNEAQ (reference sequence). Here the CDR3 reads CASSPRWTGDPSTDTQYF. CDR3 sequence (DNA): TGTGCCAGCAGCCCCCGGTGGACAGGGGACCCTAGCACAGATACGCAGTATTTT.

The CDR3 nucleotides read TGTGCCAGCATCTGGCAGGGTGGCTACGAGCAGTACTTC. This gives the protein CASIWQGGYEQYF. The rearrangement joins TRBV2 to TRBJ2-7; D might be TRBD1 (5 bases). This CDR3 region has 13 residues. Deletions cut 7 bases from V and 3 bases from J, with 13 bases between. Germline V gene lookup returns CDR1 SNHLY and CDR2 FYNNEI.

This clone was found a few times. V is TRBV30 and J is TRBJ2-7; D possibly corresponds to TRBD1 (7 bases). V dropped 7 bases and J dropped 7 bases, with 20 bases sitting between them. Germline lookup yields CDR1 GTSNPN and CDR2 SVGIG (reference sequence). The CDR3 is made up of 13 amino acids. The CDR3 nucleotides are TGTGCCTACCACCAGGGGGGCCTGGGGGAGCAGTACTTC. Encoded protein: CAYHQGGLGEQYF.

The chain has TRBV2 and TRBJ1-3; D unresolved. The CDR3 has 14 amino acids. Trimming took off 6 bases at V and 2 bases at J, with 11 bases between the two ends. Germline lookup yields CDR1 SNHLY and CDR2 FYNNEI. The CDR3 DNA follows: TGTGCCAGCAGAGGACCCCTAGCTGGAAACACCATATATTTT. Its translation is CASRGPLAGNTIYF.

The rearrangement joins TRBV19 to TRBJ1-1; D uncertain. This CDR3 has 13 amino acids. Trimming took off 1 base at V and 4 bases at J, with 7 bases between the two ends. The V gene's germline CDR1 is LNHDA and CDR2 SQIVND (reference sequence). As DNA, the CDR3 is TGTGCCAGTAGTATAGTGGGAGGCACTGAAGCTTTCTTT. Protein product: CASSIVGGTEAFF. Full variable domain (rest looked up from reference TRBV19 and TRBJ1-1): DGGITQSPKYLFRKEGQNVTLSCEQNLNHDAMYWYRQDPGQGLRLIYYSQIVNDFQKGDIAEGYSVSREKKESFPLTVTSAQKNPTAFYLCASSIVGGTEAFFGQGTRLTVV.

The gene calls are TRBV9 and TRBJ1-2; D is ambiguous. The germline V and J ends were trimmed by 3 bases and 8 bases, with 14 bases remaining between them. CDR3 length: 13 amino acids. Germline V gene lookup returns CDR1 SGDLS and CDR2 YYNGEE. CDR3 loop: CASSAGKTRGYTF. In DNA form, the CDR3 reads TGTGCCAGCAGCGCCGGTAAAACGAGAGGCTACACCTTC.

CDR3 sequence: CASSRAGPGQGVVDSNQPQHF. As DNA, the CDR3 is TGCGCCAGCAGCCGCGCGGGCCCGGGACAGGGGGTAGTGGATAGCAATCAGCCCCAGCATTTT. The chain has TRBV5-1 and TRBJ1-5, with TRBD1 identical over 11 bases. Per germline, CDR1 SGHRS and CDR2 YFSETQ. The CDR3 is 21 residues long. Losses at the gene ends were 4 bases for V and 0 bases for J; bases not matched to a gene: 18.

This chain connects TRBV30 to TRBJ2-7, with D perhaps TRBD2 (6 bases). Germline lookup yields CDR1 GTSNPN and CDR2 SVGIG (reference sequence). Deletions cut 0 bases from V and 13 bases from J, with 13 bases between. The CDR3 sequence is 11 residues long. The chain's CDR3 is CAWSVRGGVYF. The CDR3 nucleotides read TGTGCCTGGAGTGTACGTGGAGGGGTCTACTTC.

The rearrangement uses TRBV27 and TRBJ2-1; D unresolved. V dropped 2 bases and J dropped 7 bases, with 15 bases sitting between them. The CDR3 is 15 amino acids. In germline, CDR1 is MNHEY, CDR2 SMNVEV (reference sequence). The CDR3 nucleotides read TGTGCCAGCAGTTTAGTACCCGGTAGCCTGAATGAGCAGTTCTTC. This codes for CASSLVPGSLNEQFF.